The rows below give T cell receptor beta chains drawn from one sample of a study of shared clonotypes between healthy human individuals. The protocol was immunoSEQ multiplex PCR, while the TCRdb copy is restricted to in-frame clones and leaves out a portion. The data hold millions of clones, with more than 85% observed a single time. The sample taken for sequencing was naive CD8+ T cells from PBMCs. These receptors came from a man between 18 and 29 years old in good health. Some clones in this sample may be carry-over from other donors' samples. Each CDR3 is given with its conserved first and last residue. Fields, in order: V gene, J gene, CDR3 protein.

v_gene: TRBV5-1
j_gene: TRBJ1-1
CDR3aa: CASSLHGGAFVNTEAFF

v_gene: TRBV27
j_gene: TRBJ2-5
CDR3aa: CASSFLGTETQYF

v_gene: TRBV27
j_gene: TRBJ1-2
CDR3aa: CASRAKGDRRYGYTF

v_gene: TRBV30
j_gene: TRBJ2-7
CDR3aa: CAWTEWTSRRYEQYF

v_gene: TRBV9
j_gene: TRBJ2-7
CDR3aa: CASSGGRVTEQYF

v_gene: TRBV28
j_gene: TRBJ1-6
CDR3aa: CASLPAGQYNSPLHF

v_gene: TRBV27
j_gene: TRBJ2-7
CDR3aa: CASSSKTESYEQYF

v_gene: TRBV28
j_gene: TRBJ2-7
CDR3aa: CASESTGGYEQYF

v_gene: TRBV30
j_gene: TRBJ2-7
CDR3aa: CAWRGEGGYEQYF

v_gene: TRBV7-8
j_gene: TRBJ2-1
CDR3aa: CASSLGLGGSAYHNEQFF

v_gene: TRBV10-3
j_gene: TRBJ1-2
CDR3aa: CAISGPQRQVSSTNYGYTF

v_gene: TRBV28
j_gene: TRBJ2-7
CDR3aa: CASTPTERTYEQYF

v_gene: TRBV29-1
j_gene: TRBJ2-4
CDR3aa: CSVVGRAAELAKNIQYF

v_gene: TRBV7-3
j_gene: TRBJ2-1
CDR3aa: CASSSIGRGMGKEEQFF

v_gene: TRBV11-2
j_gene: TRBJ1-4
CDR3aa: CASSPYKTGKEGKLFF

v_gene: TRBV19
j_gene: TRBJ1-1
CDR3aa: CASSIDPGIEAFF

v_gene: TRBV28
j_gene: TRBJ2-3
CDR3aa: CASTLLGIGGTDTQYF

v_gene: TRBV6-5
j_gene: TRBJ2-5
CDR3aa: CASSPDHLTQYF

v_gene: TRBV5-1
j_gene: TRBJ2-7
CDR3aa: CASSLGQAPSYEQYF

v_gene: TRBV7-3
j_gene: TRBJ2-1
CDR3aa: CASSQLAGSYNEQFF

v_gene: TRBV27
j_gene: TRBJ2-1
CDR3aa: CASSPSIDTYNEQFF

v_gene: TRBV27
j_gene: TRBJ2-3
CDR3aa: CASIVRGVGTDTQYF

v_gene: TRBV4-3
j_gene: TRBJ1-3
CDR3aa: CASSQDGSSGNTIYF

v_gene: TRBV28
j_gene: TRBJ2-1
CDR3aa: CASSLGLAPYNEQFF

v_gene: TRBV27
j_gene: TRBJ1-4
CDR3aa: CASSLTTGATNEKLFF

v_gene: TRBV27
j_gene: TRBJ2-1
CDR3aa: CASRGLAAYNEQFF

v_gene: TRBV11-2
j_gene: TRBJ2-7
CDR3aa: CASSPLPAYSYEQYF

v_gene: TRBV7-9
j_gene: TRBJ2-1
CDR3aa: CASSQGTPLVWGFF

v_gene: TRBV2
j_gene: TRBJ2-7
CDR3aa: CAIGDRSYEQYF